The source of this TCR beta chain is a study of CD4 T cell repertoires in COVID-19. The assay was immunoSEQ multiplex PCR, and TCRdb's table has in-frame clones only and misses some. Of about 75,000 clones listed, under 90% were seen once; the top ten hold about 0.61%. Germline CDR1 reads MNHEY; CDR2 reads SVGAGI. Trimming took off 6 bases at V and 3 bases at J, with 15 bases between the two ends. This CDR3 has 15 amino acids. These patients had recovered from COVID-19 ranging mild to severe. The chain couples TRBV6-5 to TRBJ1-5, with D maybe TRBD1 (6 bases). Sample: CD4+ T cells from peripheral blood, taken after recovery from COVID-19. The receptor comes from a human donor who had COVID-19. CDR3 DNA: TGTGCCAGCAGGACCGGACAGACCCTCAATCAGCCCCAGCATTTT. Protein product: CASRTGQTLNQPQHF.